Following are 21 T cell receptor beta chains from one sample sequenced in a study of blood T cell repertoires in COVID-19. Some clones are missing from TCRdb's copy, which holds only in-frame ones; the method was immunoSEQ multiplex PCR. In the table there are hundreds of thousands of clones, approximately 83% of which are singletons. Material: peripheral blood. Receptor source: a woman in her thirties or forties with active or convalescent COVID-19.

V usage is TRBV7-8 and J usage is TRBJ1-5, with D uncertain. In germline, CDR1 is SGHVS, CDR2 FQNEAQ. This CDR3 spans 14 amino acids. V lost 2 bases, J lost 4 bases, and 9 bases lay in between. This CDR3 reads CASSLSRTNQPQHF. The CDR3 bases are TGTGCCAGCAGCTTATCACGAACTAATCAGCCCCAGCATTTT.

CDR3 sequence (DNA): TGTGCCAGCAGTCCCTCTAGCGGAGAGTCAACCTACGAGCAGTACTTC. Encoded protein: CASSPSSGESTYEQYF. The chain uses TRBV27 and TRBJ2-7; 7 bases map to TRBD2. V shed 5 bases, J shed 2 bases, and the junction held 12 bases outside the gene matches. Germline values: CDR1 MNHEY, CDR2 SMNVEV (reference sequence). The CDR3 totals 16 residues.

The chain links TRBV6-5 to TRBJ2-3; TRBD1 aligns across 8 bases. After removal of 1 base from V and 2 bases from J, the junction contained 5 bases not matched to a gene. This CDR3 comprises 16 residues. The germline CDR1 and CDR2 sequences are MNHEY and SVGAGI. As DNA, the CDR3 is TGTGCCAGCAGTTACTGGGGACAGGCCCTCACAGATACGCAGTATTTT. This translates into CASSYWGQALTDTQYF.

The rearrangement joins TRBV20-1 to TRBJ2-1; no definite D call. The CDR3 has 11 amino acids. Germline-derived CDR1 and CDR2 are DFQATT and SNEGSKA (reference sequence). V was cut by 6 bases and J by 9 bases, with 12 bases left in between. The CDR3 bases are TGCAGTGCGAGGCGGAGCCGTGAGCAGTTCTTC. The encoded protein is CSARRSREQFF.

This chain links TRBV20-1 with TRBJ2-4, with 8 nucleotides matching TRBD1. The CDR3 is 14 amino acids. J gave up 8 bases and V 3 bases, and 9 bases lay outside the gene matches. Germline loops: CDR1 DFQATT, CDR2 SNEGSKA (reference sequence). CDR3 in DNA: TGCAGTGCTAGTGGATCAGGACAGGGAGACATTCAGTACTTC. Residues: CSASGSGQGDIQYF.

The chain has TRBV3-1 (or the pseudogene TRBV3-2) and TRBJ2-7; D is unresolved. There are 14 residues in the CDR3. V was clipped by 1 base and J by 2 bases, with 9 bases between them. Germline-derived CDR1 and CDR2 are LGHDT and YNNKEL (reference sequence). CDR3: CASSQANTPYEQYF. CDR3 nucleotides: TGTGCCAGCAGCCAAGCCAACACCCCCTACGAGCAGTACTTC.

The chain uses TRBV5-1 and TRBJ2-7; tentatively, D is TRBD2 (5 bases). This CDR3 comprises 17 residues. The V and J ends lost 2 bases and 2 bases respectively, with 20 bases between them. Germline V gene data show CDR1 as SGHRS and CDR2 as YFSETQ. The CDR3 region has the DNA TGCGCCAGCAGCTTAACCGTTGAGGGTCACTCCGCCTACGAGCAGTACTTC. Protein sequence: CASSLTVEGHSAYEQYF.

The chain joins TRBV5-1 to TRBJ2-7; 8 nucleotides agree with TRBD2. CDR1 and CDR2 from the germline V gene are SGHRS and YFSETQ. V shed 0 bases and J 1 base; nucleotides not matched to a gene: 6. The CDR3 loop spans 16 amino acids. The CDR3 region is CASSLGGQRGSYEQYF. The CDR3 bases are TGCGCCAGCAGCTTGGGAGGCCAGCGGGGGTCCTACGAGCAGTACTTC.

The gene calls are TRBV7-9 and TRBJ2-7; 14 bases are a match to TRBD2. The V and J ends lost 5 bases and 2 bases, in that order; junction bases with no gene match: 8. The CDR3 totals 17 residues. Germline V gives CDR1 SEHNR, CDR2 FQNEAQ (reference sequence). The CDR3 DNA follows: TGTGCCAGCAGCCGCGAAGCGGGACTAGCGGGAGCCTACGAGCAGTACTTC. Protein: CASSREAGLAGAYEQYF. Full variable domain (rest looked up from reference TRBV7-9 and TRBJ2-7): DTGVSQNPRHKITKRGQNVTFRCDPISEHNRLYWYRQTLGQGPEFLTYFQNEAQLEKSRLLSDRFSAERPKGSFSTLEIQRTEQGDSAMYLCASSREAGLAGAYEQYFGPGTRLTVT.

The chain recombines TRBV7-2 with TRBJ1-1, with D uncertain. V lost 4 bases to trimming and J lost 0 bases, with 12 bases between them. Germline lookup yields CDR1 SGHTA and CDR2 FQGNSA. The CDR3 runs 15 residues. The CDR3 here is CASSSLADMNTEAFF. CDR3 DNA sequence: TGTGCCAGCAGCTCCTTGGCAGACATGAACACTGAAGCTTTCTTT.

The chain combines TRBV7-2 with TRBJ2-4; maybe TRBD2 (6 bases). The length of the CDR3 is 12 residues. Per the germline V gene, CDR1 is SGHTA and CDR2 is FQGNSA. The V and J ends lost 1 base and 9 bases respectively, with 7 bases between them. The CDR3 DNA follows: TGTGCCAGCAGCTTAGTCGGGGGCATTCAGTACTTC. It yields the protein CASSLVGGIQYF.

This clone was counted ten times or more. The rearrangement links TRBV4-1 to TRBJ2-5, with 7 bases matching TRBD2. CDR1 and CDR2 from the germline V gene are MGHRA and YSYEKL. The ends lost 0 bases at V and 3 bases at J; junction bases unmatched: 7. The CDR3 length is 16 residues. CDR3 residues: CASSQDERGGEETQYF. DNA of the CDR3: TGCGCCAGCAGCCAAGATGAACGGGGAGGGGAAGAGACCCAGTACTTC.

The J gene is TRBJ1-1, the V gene TRBV7-2; possibly TRBD1 for D (5 bases). CDR3 size: 14 residues. The V gene's germline CDR1 is SGHTA and CDR2 FQGNSA. V dropped 2 bases and J dropped 2 bases, with 9 bases sitting between them. The CDR3 DNA is TGTGCCAGCAGCTTATCAGGGATTAACACTGAAGCTTTCTTT. Protein: CASSLSGINTEAFF. Combining the CDR3 with reference TRBV7-2 and TRBJ1-1 gives the whole variable domain GAGVSQSPSNKVTEKGKDVELRCDPISGHTALYWYRQSLGQGLEFLIYFQGNSAPDKSGLPSDRFSAERTGGSVSTLTIQRTQQEDSAVYLCASSLSGINTEAFFGQGTRLTVV.

The J gene is TRBJ2-3, the V gene TRBV5-4, with 10 bases fitting TRBD2. Germline assignment: CDR1 SGHNT and CDR2 YYREEE (reference sequence). The CDR3 has 15 amino acids. V gave up 4 bases and J gave up 4 bases; unmatched junction bases: 6. CDR3 in DNA: TGTGCCAGCAGCGCCGCTAGCGGGAGAGCAGATACGCAGTATTTT. This gives the protein CASSAASGRADTQYF.

This chain links TRBV29-1 with TRBJ2-2; possible D gene TRBD2, 6 bases. The V gene lost 4 bases and the J gene lost 0 bases, with 15 bases spanning the gap. Per germline, CDR1 SQVTM and CDR2 ANQGSEA. The CDR3 extends over 16 amino acids. The CDR3 spells CSVVGGATTNTGELFF. In DNA, the CDR3 is TGCAGCGTTGTAGGCGGGGCCACTACGAACACCGGGGAGCTGTTTTTT.

This chain uses TRBV7-2 with TRBJ2-5; 14 bases align to TRBD2. Unmatched junction bases numbered 3, after V lost 1 base and J lost 5 bases. Per germline, CDR1 SGHTA and CDR2 FQGNSA. The CDR3 is made up of 16 amino acids. This CDR3 is CASSLGGLAGVETQYF. Written as DNA, the CDR3 is TGTGCCAGCAGCTTAGGGGGACTAGCGGGAGTTGAGACCCAGTACTTC.

The gene calls are TRBV7-2 and TRBJ2-7; 7 nucleotides match TRBD2. The germline V gene has CDR1 SGHTA and CDR2 FQGNSA. The CDR3 covers 15 residues. Trimming at V came to 4 bases and at J to 3 bases, leaving 9 bases not matched to a gene. The CDR3 DNA is TGTGCCAGCAGCTATGGGTGGGCTAGCGGCTACGAGCAGTACTTC. Its translation is CASSYGWASGYEQYF.

This rearrangement joins TRBV16 to TRBJ1-4; TRBD1 aligns across 10 bases. The CDR3 has 15 amino acids. After removal of 4 bases from V and 7 bases from J, the junction contained 6 bases not matched to a gene. Germline V gene lookup returns CDR1 KGHSY and CDR2 FQNENV. The CDR3 sequence: CASSPEDRGFEKLFF. DNA of the CDR3: TGTGCCAGCAGCCCCGAGGACAGGGGGTTTGAAAAACTGTTTTTT.

This clone was seen only a few times. V usage is TRBV7-6 and J usage is TRBJ1-3, with unresolved D. This CDR3 region has 13 residues. CDR1 is SGHVS and CDR2 is FNYEAQ in the germline V gene. The V end lost 2 bases, the J end lost 5 bases, and 7 bases lay between the germline ends. The CDR3 region is CASSLNLRNTIYF. In nucleotides, the CDR3 is TGTGCCAGCAGCTTAAACTTGAGAAACACCATATATTTT.

The rearrangement uses TRBV5-1 and TRBJ2-7, with 7 bases aligning to TRBD1. The germline V gene encodes CDR1 SGHRS and CDR2 YFSETQ. V was pared by 0 bases and J by 3 bases, with 3 bases of the junction left unmatched. This CDR3 comprises 14 residues. The CDR3 region has the DNA TGCGCCAGCAGCTTGGGTCAGGGGGTCTACGAGCAGTACTTC. Its protein is CASSLGQGVYEQYF.

The chain joins TRBV5-1 to TRBJ1-1, with 11 bases identical to TRBD1. V shed 3 bases, J shed 1 base, and the junction held 2 bases outside the gene matches. The germline CDR1 and CDR2 sequences are SGHRS and YFSETQ. The CDR3 runs 15 residues. CDR3 nucleotide sequence: TGCGCCAGCAGCTCAGGACAGGGGGCGAACACTGAAGCTTTCTTT. The encoded protein is CASSSGQGANTEAFF. Looking up the rest from reference TRBV5-1 and TRBJ1-1 gives the full variable domain: KAGVTQTPRYLIKTRGQQVTLSCSPISGHRSVSWYQQTPGQGLQFLFEYFSETQRNKGNFPGRFSGRQFSNSRSEMNVSTLELGDSALYLCASSSGQGANTEAFFGQGTRLTVV.